This TCR beta chain originates from a study of CD8 T cells in ankylosing spondylitis. This clonotype was seen at least ten times. This CDR3 is built from 13 residues. The germline CDR1 and CDR2 sequences are ENHRY and SYGVKD. V dropped 6 bases and J dropped 3 bases, with 12 bases sitting between them. TCRdb used MiXCR to reprocess the 5' RACE reads, holding one entry per CDR3 protein. The table records 200,000 to 250,000 distinct CDR3 sequences, 9.5% to 12% of them present only once. The material sequenced was blood, either unsorted or a sorted T cell fraction (not recorded which). This TCR came from a male donor with ankylosing spondylitis or in good health (not recorded which). The chain couples TRBV10-3 to TRBJ2-7, with D possibly being TRBD1 or TRBD2 (5 bases each). The CDR3 DNA follows: TGTGCCATCAGCGACTCAGGGAGCTACGAGCAGTACTTC. As protein: CAISDSGSYEQYF.